A single sample is the source of the 21 T cell receptor beta chains below, sequenced in a study of breast tumors, draining lymph nodes, adjacent tissues. TCRdb reprocessed the multiplex PCR reads via MiXCR and lists one record per CDR3 protein. The table shows about 140,000 distinct CDR3 sequences, with 20% to 25% occurring only once. The lymph nodes were axillary draining lymph nodes from breast cancer patients. Sequencing was done on a sample of axillary lymph node tissue. These receptors were collected from a female donor with breast cancer. Some clones in this sample may be carry-over from other donors' samples.

This clonotype was recorded at least ten times. The chain couples TRBV24-1 to TRBJ2-3; TRBD2 matches 12 bases. The CDR3 length is 16 residues. CDR1 and CDR2 from the germline V gene are KGHDR and SFDVKD. The J segment lost 5 bases and the V segment lost 2 bases, leaving 4 bases of the junction unmatched. The CDR3, as DNA: TGTGCCACCAGTGATTCTAGCGGGAGGGCCCTAGATACGCAGTATTTT. This encodes CATSDSSGRALDTQYF.

There are many counts of this clonotype. The chain employs TRBV18 and TRBJ1-5; 9 nucleotides line up with TRBD1. The CDR3 totals 14 residues. Trimming at V came to 4 bases and at J to 4 bases, leaving 2 bases not matched to a gene. From germline, CDR1 is KGHSH and CDR2 LQKENI. Here the CDR3 DNA reads TGTGCCAGCTCACGGACAGGGGATAATCAGCCCCAGCATTTT. This sequence encodes CASSRTGDNQPQHF.

This clonotype was found many times. This chain joins TRBV6-6 and TRBJ1-3, with D perhaps matching TRBD1 (6 bases). Trimming cost V 0 bases and J 1 base, with 10 bases left between them. The germline V gene has CDR1 MNHNY and CDR2 SVGAGI (reference sequence). The CDR3 spans 16 residues. CDR3 region: CASSYSGGQSGNTIYF. The DNA of the CDR3 is TGTGCCAGCAGTTACTCGGGTGGACAGTCTGGAAACACCATATATTTT.

This clonotype has at least ten counts. The chain couples TRBV30 to TRBJ2-7; 9 bases match TRBD1. This CDR3 contains 14 residues. Germline CDR1 is GTSNPN and CDR2 is SVGIG (reference sequence). The J segment lost 7 bases and the V segment lost 5 bases, leaving 12 bases of the junction unmatched. CDR3 nucleotides: TGTGCCTGGTCCACAGGGGGCCCCGGGGAGGAGCAGTACTTC. This codes for CAWSTGGPGEEQYF.

This clonotype occurred many times. V gene TRBV19 combines with J gene TRBJ2-7; TRBD1 might be the D (6 bases). V gave up 7 bases and J gave up 1 base, with 20 bases separating them. The V gene's germline CDR1 is LNHDA and CDR2 SQIVND (reference sequence). This CDR3 comprises 16 residues. DNA of the CDR3: TGTGCCAGTATCAGGCAGGGGAAATTCCCTTCCTACGAGCAGTACTTC. Its translation is CASIRQGKFPSYEQYF.

Details on this clonotype: Given a much more abundant clone one base away, this may be a read error. V and J are TRBV9 and TRBJ2-1; 9 bases are shared with TRBD2. The CDR3 covers 15 residues. Germline V gene lookup returns CDR1 SGDLS and CDR2 YYNGEE. The CDR3 DNA is TGTGCCAGCAGGGTAGTTCTAGCGGGACTGGATGAGCAGTTCTTC. It codes for CASRVVLAGLDEQFF.

With respect to this clonotype: Its ends do not fully match the called genes, so a read error is possible. The chain recombines TRBV19 with TRBJ1-5; 8 bases are shared with TRBD1. CDR1 is LNHDA and CDR2 is SQIVND in the germline V gene (reference sequence). CDR3 length equals 15 residues. The CDR3 is CASSLGTGHNQPRHF. The CDR3 DNA reads TGTGCCAGTAGTCTCGGGACAGGCCACAATCAGCCCCGGCATTTT.

Only a few counts were recorded for this clonotype. The DNA of the CDR3 is TGTGCCAGCAGTTACTCCCAAGAGACCCAGTACTTC. Encoded protein: CASSYSQETQYF. The J gene is TRBJ2-5, the V gene TRBV6-2 or TRBV6-3; D not certain. The CDR3 spans 12 residues. With 0 bases removed from V and 1 base from J, the gap between germline ends came to 0 bases. Germline V CDR1 and CDR2: MNHEY, SVGEGT.

This clonotype was observed at least ten times. CDR3 in amino acids: CASSDSTGGRTDTQYF. In DNA form, the CDR3 reads TGTGCCAGCAGTGACTCGACAGGGGGACGCACAGATACGCAGTATTTT. This sequence joins TRBV6-4 and TRBJ2-3, with 9 nucleotides matching TRBD1. The CDR3 has 16 amino acids. The junction had 2 bases not matched to a gene; V was cut back by 0 bases and J by 1 base. The germline CDR1 and CDR2 sequences are MRHNA and SNTAGT.

This rearrangement joins TRBV20-1 to TRBJ2-6; D remains unclear. V gave up 3 bases and J gave up 4 bases, with 10 bases separating them. The CDR3 totals 14 residues. Germline V gene lookup returns CDR1 DFQATT and CDR2 SNEGSKA (reference sequence). As DNA, the CDR3 is TGCAGTGCTAGTACATTGGGCGGGGCCAACGTCCTGACTTTC. It codes for CSASTLGGANVLTF.

Concerning this clonotype itself: Since a much larger clone is just one base distant, this may be a read error. The chain joins TRBV12-5 to TRBJ2-1; no firm D call. The CDR3 extends over 12 amino acids. Germline lookup yields CDR1 LGHNT and CDR2 FRNRAP. CDR3 sequence: CASGLIVNEQLF. CDR3 in DNA: TGTGCTAGTGGTTTGATAGTGAATGAGCAGCTCTTC.

At least ten counts were recorded for this clonotype. The rearrangement joins TRBV5-6 to TRBJ1-2; 10 nucleotides match TRBD1. Per germline, CDR1 SGHDT and CDR2 YYEEEE. Germline trimming cut 4 bases from V and 6 bases from J; bases unmatched to any gene: 15. This CDR3 region has 17 residues. The DNA of the CDR3 is TGTGCCAGCAGCCCCGGGACAGGGGCCCCGATGGCGGATGGCTACACCTTC. Translated: CASSPGTGAPMADGYTF.

This clonotype has at least ten counts. This chain connects TRBV19 to TRBJ2-1; the match to TRBD2 covers 9 bases. CDR1 is LNHDA and CDR2 is SQIVND in the germline V gene (reference sequence). V was pared by 7 bases and J by 6 bases, with 13 bases of the junction left unmatched. The length of the CDR3 is 16 residues. CDR3 region: CASKGLAGPQGNEQFF. CDR3 bases: TGTGCCAGTAAGGGGCTAGCGGGACCTCAAGGCAATGAGCAGTTCTTC.

The J gene is TRBJ2-7, the V gene TRBV16; D unresolved. Germline lookup yields CDR1 KGHSY and CDR2 FQNENV. The CDR3 is 13 residues long. V lost 0 bases and J lost 3, with 6 bases in between. CDR3 sequence reads: CASSQSWGYEQYF. Written as DNA, the CDR3 is TGTGCCAGCAGCCAATCGTGGGGCTACGAGCAGTACTTC.

This clonotype was seen at least ten times. The V and J genes are TRBV30 and TRBJ2-7, with D maybe TRBD1 (5 bases). Per germline, CDR1 GTSNPN and CDR2 SVGIG (reference sequence). V shed 0 bases and J shed 2 bases, with 11 bases lying between them. CDR3 length: 14 amino acids. CDR3 coding DNA: TGTGCCTGGAGTGTACAAGGGGCCCCCTACGAGCAGTACTTC. Translating gives CAWSVQGAPYEQYF.

This clonotype was counted ten times or more. The V gene is TRBV11-2, the J gene TRBJ2-1; the D gene is possibly TRBD2 (6 bases). Germline-derived CDR1 and CDR2 are SGHAT and FQNNGV. CDR3 length: 14 residues. Trimming stripped 0 bases from V and 9 bases from J, with 12 bases between. The CDR3 sequence: CASSLDRGSAEQFF. The CDR3 bases are TGTGCCAGCAGCTTAGATCGGGGGAGTGCTGAGCAGTTCTTC.

This clonotype was detected many times. The genes are TRBV20-1 and TRBJ2-7, with D possibly being TRBD2 (5 bases). Looked up from germline, CDR1 is DFQATT and CDR2 is SNEGSKA (reference sequence). The CDR3 has 16 residues. V was trimmed by 1 base and J by 4 bases, leaving 20 bases between them. The chain's CDR3 is CSARGLGRPEEYEQYF. The CDR3 nucleotides are TGCAGTGCTAGAGGTTTAGGCCGCCCGGAGGAATACGAGCAGTACTTC.

V gene TRBV28 combines with J gene TRBJ2-3; D is possibly TRBD2 (6 bases). This CDR3 has 15 residues. The V gene lost 4 bases and the J gene lost 2 bases, with 13 bases spanning the gap. In germline, CDR1 is MDHEN, CDR2 SYDVKM. CDR3 nucleotides: TGTGCCAGCAGTTCCCGGACTACTGCCACAGATACGCAGTATTTT. Its protein is CASSSRTTATDTQYF.

This clonotype was found once. A much larger clone differs by one base, so this may be a read error. This sequence joins TRBV19 and TRBJ2-1; 10 nucleotides line up with TRBD2. The CDR3 is 17 residues long. V was clipped by 3 bases and J by 3 bases; unmatched bases: 8. The germline gives CDR1 LNHDA, CDR2 SQIVND (reference sequence). CDR3 nucleotide sequence: TGTGCCAGTAGTATGGGCTCAGCGGGAGGGAGCTACAATGAGCAGTTCTTC. It specifies CASSMGSAGGSYNEQFF.

The J gene is TRBJ1-5, the V gene TRBV27, with 7 nucleotides matching TRBD1. CDR1 MNHEY and CDR2 SMNVEV come from the germline V gene (reference sequence). J lost 5 bases, V lost 0 bases, and 4 bases had no gene match. The CDR3 loop spans 15 amino acids. As DNA, the CDR3 is TGTGCCAGCAGTTTATCGAGGGACAGCTATCAGCCCCAGCATTTT. Its protein product is CASSLSRDSYQPQHF.

This clonotype has a count of ten or more. The CDR3 sequence: CASSHPAGGSYEQYF. The CDR3 bases are TGTGCCAGCAGCCACCCAGCGGGAGGCTCCTACGAGCAGTACTTC. The chain joins TRBV11-1 to TRBJ2-7, with TRBD2 matching over 9 bases. This CDR3 comprises 15 residues. Germline values: CDR1 SGHAT, CDR2 FQDESV (reference sequence). V shed 5 bases and J 0 bases; nucleotides not matched to a gene: 5.